This T cell receptor (beta chain) is from a study of control samples from healthy donors and cancer patients. This CDR3 is 14 amino acids long. Trimming took off 0 bases at V and 6 bases at J, with 11 bases between the two ends. Germline CDR1 is MNHEY and CDR2 is SVGAGI. The method was immunoSEQ multiplex PCR; TCRdb's version includes in-frame clones alone and lacks a portion of them. Found here are some 150,000 clones, 90% to 95% of them singletons; the top ten hold 14%. The sequencing input was PBMCs. V and J are TRBV6-5 and TRBJ1-1; D is unclear. The source is a man in his 60s with colorectal cancer. For the CDR3, the DNA is TGTGCCAGCAGTTACTCAGGGCCCACCGCTGAAGCTTTCTTT. It specifies CASSYSGPTAEAFF.